The 22 T cell receptor beta chains reported below all come from one sample, sequenced in a study of blood T cell repertoires in COVID-19. Generated by immunoSEQ multiplex PCR, the TCRdb table keeps only in-frame clones and is missing some. The sample holds hundreds of thousands of clones, under 90% seen once. Sequenced material: peripheral blood. Receptors originate from a woman in her 30s with COVID-19, enrolled during active disease.

This sequence joins TRBV24-1 and TRBJ2-7; 9 bases line up with TRBD2. V trimming: 3 bases; J trimming: 1 base; junction bases outside the gene matches: 3. There are 15 residues in the CDR3. Germline CDR1 KGHDR, CDR2 SFDVKD. The CDR3 protein is CATSDRAGGSYEQYF. In DNA, the CDR3 is TGTGCCACCAGTGATCGAGCGGGGGGTTCCTACGAGCAGTACTTC.

This chain connects TRBV11-3 to TRBJ2-3; a possible D gene is TRBD2 (6 bases). CDR1 and CDR2 (germline): SGHNT, YENEEA. Trimming left V 4 bases short and J 8 bases short, with 13 bases between. The CDR3 spans 13 residues. CDR3 amino acids: CASSSRGVLTQYF. The DNA of the CDR3 is TGTGCCAGCAGCTCGCGGGGCGTACTTACGCAGTATTTT. The full variable domain, completed using reference TRBV11-3 and TRBJ2-3, is EAGVVQSPRYKIIEKKQPVAFWCNPISGHNTLYWYLQNLGQGPELLIRYENEEAVDDSQLPKDRFSAERLKGVDSTLKIQPAELGDSAVYLCASSSRGVLTQYFGPGTRLTVL.

The genes are TRBV15 and TRBJ1-2; TRBD1 is a possible D gene (5 bases). CDR1 and CDR2 from the germline V gene are LNHNV and YYDKDF (reference sequence). The CDR3 consists of 12 residues. V dropped 5 bases and J dropped 7 bases, with 11 bases sitting between them. Here the CDR3 DNA reads TGTGCCACCAGCGGGAGGGGTCGTGGCTACACCTTC. This codes for CATSGRGRGYTF. The full variable domain, with the rest looked up from reference TRBV15 and TRBJ1-2, is DAMVIQNPRYQVTQFGKPVTLSCSQTLNHNVMYWYQQKSSQAPKLLFHYYDKDFNNEADTPDNFQSRRPNTSFCFLDIRSPGLGDTAMYLCATSGRGRGYTFGSGTRLTVV.

V gene TRBV4-1 combines with J gene TRBJ2-5, with 9 nucleotides matching TRBD2. J was trimmed by 4 bases and V by 0 bases; bases with no gene match: 9. The CDR3 length is 17 residues. From germline, CDR1 is MGHRA and CDR2 YSYEKL. The CDR3 protein is CASSQERGGGAVETQYF. CDR3 nucleotide sequence: TGCGCCAGCAGCCAAGAGAGAGGCGGGGGGGCTGTAGAGACCCAGTACTTC.

This chain connects TRBV10-1 to TRBJ2-3, with D possibly matching TRBD2 (5 bases). The CDR3 length is 15 residues. V lost 3 bases to trimming and J lost 3 bases, with 13 bases between them. Germline CDR1 and CDR2: WNHNN and SYGVQD (reference sequence). The chain's CDR3 is CASSDPLAETDTQYF. CDR3 DNA sequence: TGCGCCAGCAGTGACCCTCTAGCAGAAACAGATACGCAGTATTTT.

The chain links TRBV5-1 to TRBJ1-4; TRBD1 aligns across 7 bases. The CDR3 spans 15 residues. V was pared by 1 base and J by 8 bases, with 8 bases of the junction left unmatched. CDR1 and CDR2 from the germline V gene are SGHRS and YFSETQ. DNA for the CDR3: TGCGCCAGCAGCTTGAAGGGGGCGAGTGAGGAAAAACTGTTTTTT. Amino acid sequence: CASSLKGASEEKLFF. Complete variable domain (other parts from reference TRBV5-1 and TRBJ1-4): KAGVTQTPRYLIKTRGQQVTLSCSPISGHRSVSWYQQTPGQGLQFLFEYFSETQRNKGNFPGRFSGRQFSNSRSEMNVSTLELGDSALYLCASSLKGASEEKLFFGSGTQLSVL.

The chain carries TRBV7-9 and TRBJ1-6; 9 nucleotides agree with TRBD1. The CDR3 is made up of 15 amino acids. V lost 1 base, J lost 7 bases, and 2 bases stayed unmatched. Germline CDR1 and CDR2: SEHNR and FQNEAQ (reference sequence). The CDR3 bases are TGTGCCAGCAGCTTAGTTGGGACAGGGAATTCACCCCTCCACTTT. Its protein product is CASSLVGTGNSPLHF. The variable domain in full, with the rest retrieved from reference TRBV7-9 and TRBJ1-6, is DTGVSQNPRHKITKRGQNVTFRCDPISEHNRLYWYRQTLGQGPEFLTYFQNEAQLEKSRLLSDRFSAERPKGSFSTLEIQRTEQGDSAMYLCASSLVGTGNSPLHFGNGTRLTVT.

The chain employs TRBV6-5 and TRBJ1-2; TRBD1 aligns across 8 bases. Germline CDR1 reads MNHEY; CDR2 reads SVGAGI. This CDR3 is 15 amino acids long. Losses at the gene ends were 2 bases for V and 8 bases for J; bases not matched to a gene: 10. This CDR3 is CASSYKQTGAGGYTF. The CDR3 DNA reads TGTGCCAGCAGTTACAAACAGACAGGGGCAGGAGGCTACACCTTC.

The chain couples TRBV15 to TRBJ2-2; a weak D match, TRBD2 (5 bases). Germline lookup yields CDR1 LNHNV and CDR2 YYDKDF (reference sequence). V lost 1 base and J lost 7, with 16 bases in between. The CDR3 sequence is 16 residues long. The chain's CDR3 is CATSRVPGVRRGELFF. As DNA, the CDR3 is TGTGCCACCAGCAGAGTCCCCGGGGTGAGGCGCGGGGAGCTGTTTTTT.

This clone was seen more than once but under ten times. This chain links TRBV24-1 with TRBJ2-2, with TRBD1 matching over 9 bases. The ends lost 3 bases at V and 0 bases at J; junction bases unmatched: 4. The CDR3 contains 17 residues. The germline gives CDR1 KGHDR, CDR2 SFDVKD. CDR3 sequence: CATSDGGQGANTGELFF. Written as DNA, the CDR3 is TGTGCCACCAGTGATGGGGGACAGGGCGCGAACACCGGGGAGCTGTTTTTT.

V is TRBV12-3 or TRBV12-4 and J is TRBJ1-1; perhaps TRBD1 as D (5 bases). The CDR3 spans 13 residues. Trimming cost V 7 bases and J 6 bases, with 15 bases left between them. CDR3 DNA: TGTGCCAGCAAGAGGATGGACAAGGCTGAAGCTTTCTTT. The encoded protein is CASKRMDKAEAFF.

This clone was recorded a few times. J is TRBJ1-1 and V is TRBV6-5, with D unresolved. Trimming cost V 2 bases and J 1 base, with 5 bases left between them. The CDR3 is 13 amino acids. Germline CDR1 and CDR2: MNHEY and SVGAGI. The CDR3 loop reads CASSYEGNTEAFF. In DNA, the CDR3 is TGTGCCAGCAGTTACGAGGGGAACACTGAAGCTTTCTTT.

The chain couples TRBV6-4 to TRBJ1-1; 10 nucleotides agree with TRBD1. CDR3 length: 14 amino acids. Germline V gene lookup returns CDR1 MRHNA and CDR2 SNTAGT. V was clipped by 6 bases and J by 1 base; unmatched bases: 2. This CDR3 reads CASRWTGGNTEAFF. The CDR3 DNA reads as TGTGCCAGCAGATGGACAGGGGGGAACACTGAAGCTTTCTTT.

The chain couples TRBV7-2 to TRBJ2-1, with 9 bases identical to TRBD2. J lost 1 base, V lost 0 bases, and 13 bases had no gene match. Germline CDR1 and CDR2: SGHTA and FQGNSA. This CDR3 is built from 20 residues. The CDR3, as DNA: TGTGCCAGCAGCTTAGCCCTACCGAGCCTAGCGGGATCATCCTACAATGAGCAGTTCTTC. Translated: CASSLALPSLAGSSYNEQFF.

The chain links TRBV2 to TRBJ1-5; the D gene is possibly TRBD1 (6 bases). The V gene lost 0 bases and the J gene lost 5 bases, with 11 bases spanning the gap. The CDR3 consists of 15 residues. Germline CDR1 is SNHLY and CDR2 is FYNNEI. CDR3 residues: CASSEATGGYQPQHF. The DNA for the CDR3 is TGTGCCAGCAGTGAAGCGACAGGCGGCTATCAGCCCCAGCATTTT.

This clone has only a few counts. CDR3 coding DNA: TGTGCCAGCAGCTCGGGAGGACTAGCGGGGAGTAAAAACATTCAGTACTTC. Amino acids: CASSSGGLAGSKNIQYF. This rearrangement joins TRBV7-2 to TRBJ2-4; 12 bases fit TRBD2. This CDR3 is 17 amino acids long. V lost 4 bases, J lost 4 bases, and 8 bases stayed unmatched. CDR1 is SGHTA and CDR2 is FQGNSA in the germline V gene.

This clone was detected once. The chain couples TRBV5-1 to TRBJ2-2; possible D gene TRBD2, 6 bases. The V end lost 3 bases, the J end lost 4 bases, and 10 bases lay between the germline ends. The CDR3 contains 14 residues. The germline gives CDR1 SGHRS, CDR2 YFSETQ. The CDR3 loop is CASSSTRLTGELFF. CDR3 DNA: TGCGCCAGCAGCTCGACTAGACTCACCGGGGAGCTGTTTTTT.

This rearrangement joins TRBV13 to TRBJ2-5, with D maybe TRBD1 (6 bases). The germline V gene encodes CDR1 PRHDT and CDR2 FYEKMQ (reference sequence). Trimming took 5 bases from V and 1 from J, leaving 14 bases between them. This CDR3 has 15 residues. The CDR3 loop is CASSGPWTAQETQYF. The CDR3 DNA reads as TGTGCCAGCAGCGGGCCGTGGACAGCCCAAGAGACCCAGTACTTC.

V is TRBV27 and J is TRBJ2-7, with TRBD1 matching over 7 bases. CDR3 length: 14 amino acids. Germline CDR1 MNHEY, CDR2 SMNVEV (reference sequence). J was trimmed by 3 bases and V by 4 bases; bases with no gene match: 6. CDR3 region: CASSWAGTDYEQYF. CDR3 DNA: TGTGCCAGCAGTTGGGCCGGGACAGACTACGAGCAGTACTTC.

This clone was recorded only once. The gene calls are TRBV19 and TRBJ1-6; no clear D gene. The V end lost 4 bases, the J end lost 5 bases, and 6 bases lay between the germline ends. Per the germline V gene, CDR1 is LNHDA and CDR2 is SQIVND (reference sequence). The CDR3 has 13 amino acids. This CDR3 is CASSTDNNSPLHF. The DNA of the CDR3 is TGTGCCAGTAGTACAGATAATAATTCACCCCTCCACTTT. Combining the CDR3 with reference TRBV19 and TRBJ1-6 gives the whole variable domain DGGITQSPKYLFRKEGQNVTLSCEQNLNHDAMYWYRQDPGQGLRLIYYSQIVNDFQKGDIAEGYSVSREKKESFPLTVTSAQKNPTAFYLCASSTDNNSPLHFGNGTRLTVT.

The chain employs TRBV19 and TRBJ1-5; D gene unclear. With 1 base removed from V and 0 bases from J, the gap between germline ends came to 7 bases. The CDR3 length is 15 residues. Germline V gene lookup returns CDR1 LNHDA and CDR2 SQIVND (reference sequence). CDR3 residues: CASSIGLNSNQPQHF. CDR3 nucleotides: TGTGCCAGTAGTATAGGGCTGAATAGCAATCAGCCCCAGCATTTT.

CDR3 residues: CSAETGRTGLDGYTF. The CDR3 nucleotides read TGCAGCGCCGAAACCGGGCGGACCGGACTAGATGGCTACACCTTC. This chain links TRBV29-1 with TRBJ1-2; D not certain. Germline V gene data show CDR1 as SQVTM and CDR2 as ANQGSEA. With 7 bases removed from V and 6 bases from J, the gap between germline ends came to 24 bases. This CDR3 region has 15 residues.